A selection of T cell receptor beta chains follows, all from one sample in a study of shared clonotypes between healthy human individuals. Sequenced by immunoSEQ multiplex PCR; TCRdb stores in-frame clones only, minus some. The repertoire holds about 1.1 million clones, with roughly 80% as singletons. Sequenced material: memory CD4+ T cells from PBMCs. The origin of the receptors is a man aged 18 to 35 in good health. Some clones in this sample may be carry-over from other donors' samples. Each CDR3 is given with its conserved first and last residue. The order of the fields is D gene, CDR3 length, clone size, V gene, J gene, CDR3 DNA, CDR3 protein. The D gene is left open where the match is weak. Rows give clone size only sometimes, using once, few, many, or a class for an expanded clone.

.	14	few	TRBV7-9	TRBJ2-7	TGTGCCAGCAGCCCAATACCGGGACTTTACGAGCAGTACTTC	CASSPIPGLYEQYF
TRBD2	15	.	TRBV5-1	TRBJ2-2	TGCGCCAGCAGCGAACGGGAGGGCCTTAACGGGGAGCTGTTTTTT	CASSEREGLNGELFF
.	17	.	TRBV7-3	TRBJ2-1	TGTGCCAGCAACCCAGGCCTTGTGGGTAGCGGCGGAAATGAGCAGTTCTTC	CASNPGLVGSGGNEQFF
TRBD1	15	.	TRBV6-6	TRBJ1-5	TGTGCCAGCAGTAGGAGTACAGGGGGCGATCAGCCCCAGCATTTT	CASSRSTGGDQPQHF
.	16	.	TRBV28	TRBJ1-1	TGTGCCAGCAGACCACTTGGAAAGGGGTCTAACACTGAAGCTTTCTTT	CASRPLGKGSNTEAFF
TRBD2	15	.	TRBV10-3	TRBJ2-5	TGTGCCATCAGTAGGGGACTAGCTACGGGGGAGACCCAGTACTTC	CAISRGLATGETQYF
.	15	.	TRBV7-8	TRBJ2-5	TGTGCCAGCAGCTACCGTCGCGGGGTCCAAGAGACCCAGTACTTC	CASSYRRGVQETQYF
.	16	.	TRBV5-1	TRBJ2-5	TGCGCCAGCAGCGAAGGACAGGGCGGGAGAGGAGAGACCCAGTACTTC	CASSEGQGGRGETQYF
.	15	.	TRBV9	TRBJ2-2	TGTGCCAGCAGCGTACTGGGACAGAACACCGGGGAGCTGTTTTTT	CASSVLGQNTGELFF
.	11	.	TRBV6-1	TRBJ2-7	TGTGCCAGCAGTGAGCTCTACGAGCAGTACTTC	CASSELYEQYF
.	12	.	TRBV5-6	TRBJ2-7	TGTGCCAGCAGCTCCGGTTTCTACGAGCAGTACTTC	CASSSGFYEQYF